This entry lists 31 T cell receptor beta chains sequenced from one sample in a study of shared T cell receptors in the human thymus. Using immunoSEQ multiplex PCR, the repertoire was profiled, and TCRdb retains in-frame clones only, with some absent. The table records roughly 700,000 clones, around 87% of them present only once. These records were also assigned to another study, of human thymus T cells.

Sequences were obtained from thymocytes. These receptors were taken from a boy younger than two with a congenital heart defect.

The chain combines TRBV7-2 with TRBJ2-1, with 7 bases aligning to TRBD2. Looked up from germline, CDR1 is SGHTA and CDR2 is FQGNSA. Unmatched junction bases numbered 4, after V lost 3 bases and J lost 5 bases. CDR3 length equals 14 residues. The CDR3 nucleotides are TGTGCCAGCAGCTTTACGGGAGGCCACAATGAGCAGTTCTTC. This sequence encodes CASSFTGGHNEQFF. The entire variable domain, with the rest obtained from reference TRBV7-2 and TRBJ2-1, is as follows: GAGVSQSPSNKVTEKGKDVELRCDPISGHTALYWYRQSLGQGLEFLIYFQGNSAPDKSGLPSDRFSAERTGGSVSTLTIQRTQQEDSAVYLCASSFTGGHNEQFFGPGTRLTVL.

This chain joins TRBV23-1 and TRBJ1-5, with TRBD1 matching 7 bases. TRBV23-1 qualifies as an ORF whose function is uncertain. CDR3 length equals 17 residues. V gave up 2 bases and J gave up 3 bases; unmatched junction bases: 10. CDR3 sequence: CASSQASIDRDNQPQHF. In nucleotides, the CDR3 is TGCGCCAGCAGTCAAGCCTCCATTGACAGGGACAATCAGCCCCAGCATTTT.

The rearrangement joins TRBV27 to TRBJ1-5; weak D call: TRBD1 (5 bases). V was clipped by 6 bases and J by 0 bases, with 21 bases between them. CDR3 length equals 18 residues. Per the germline V gene, CDR1 is MNHEY and CDR2 is SMNVEV (reference sequence). CDR3 bases: TGTGCCAGCAGGAGATACGGGACTTCTGCGTATAGCAATCAGCCCCAGCATTTT. Translated, it gives CASRRYGTSAYSNQPQHF.

The V and J genes are TRBV7-9 and TRBJ1-4, with 7 bases lining up with TRBD1. The V segment lost 5 bases and the J segment 4 bases; nucleotides outside the gene matches: 7. Germline assignment: CDR1 SEHNR and CDR2 FQNEAQ (reference sequence). The CDR3 loop spans 15 amino acids. DNA of the CDR3: TGTGCCAGCAGCGCCCGGGACAGCCATAATGAAAAACTGTTTTTT. Its protein is CASSARDSHNEKLFF.

The chain uses TRBV28 and TRBJ2-5; D perhaps matches TRBD2 (5 bases). This CDR3 is built from 14 residues. The ends were cut back, 7 bases at V and 3 bases at J, with 15 bases in the middle. Germline lookup yields CDR1 MDHEN and CDR2 SYDVKM. The CDR3 loop reads CASNPGGRKETQYF. The CDR3 bases are TGTGCCAGCAACCCAGGAGGCAGGAAAGAGACCCAGTACTTC.

The J gene is TRBJ2-1, the V gene TRBV18; 12 bases are a match to TRBD1. The CDR3 consists of 19 residues. V lost 2 bases and J lost 4; bases outside the gene matches: 12. Germline V gives CDR1 KGHSH, CDR2 LQKENI. CDR3 region: CASSPEGTGGPGRYNEQFF. The CDR3 region has the DNA TGTGCCAGCTCACCAGAGGGGACAGGGGGCCCGGGCAGATACAATGAGCAGTTCTTC. The full variable domain, with the rest looked up from reference TRBV18 and TRBJ2-1, is NAGVMQNPRHLVRRRGQEARLRCSPMKGHSHVYWYRQLPEEGLKFMVYLQKENIIDESGMPKERFSAEFPKEGPSILRIQQVVRGDSAAYFCASSPEGTGGPGRYNEQFFGPGTRLTVL.

The chain combines TRBV2 with TRBJ2-2; 9 bases are shared with TRBD2. In germline, CDR1 is SNHLY, CDR2 FYNNEI. The trim removed 7 bases at V and 0 bases at J, leaving 3 bases unmatched. The CDR3 runs 15 residues. CDR3 sequence (DNA): TGTGCCAGCACCTCTAGCGGGGCGAACACCGGGGAGCTGTTTTTT. Translated: CASTSSGANTGELFF.

A single count supports this clone. The J gene is TRBJ2-7, the V gene TRBV21-1; TRBD1 reflects the table's D call only, with no check against the DNA. TRBV21-1 is annotated as a pseudogene. CDR3 length equals 15 residues. The CDR3 is CASSKLRGQKDEQYF. For the CDR3, the DNA is TGTGCCAGCAGCAAATTAAGGGGTCAAAAGGACGAGCAGTACTTC.

V gene TRBV30 combines with J gene TRBJ2-1; 7 bases map to TRBD2. This CDR3 contains 17 residues. The junction had 13 bases not matched to a gene; V was cut back by 4 bases and J by 1 base. Per the germline V gene, CDR1 is GTSNPN and CDR2 is SVGIG (reference sequence). CDR3 coding DNA: TGTGCCTGGACCCCGTGGAGTAGCGGGCCTTCCTACAATGAGCAGTTCTTC. Translating it yields CAWTPWSSGPSYNEQFF.

The chain carries TRBV18 and TRBJ2-5; 10 bases match TRBD2. The DNA end is a closer match to TRBJ2-7, so the J assignment may be wrong. The CDR3 covers 16 residues. From germline, CDR1 is KGHSH and CDR2 LQKENI. The CDR3 bases are TGTGCCAGCTCACCAGTAGGAACTAGCGGGACTGACGAGCAGTACTTC. It translates to CASSPVGTSGTDEQYF.

This chain's CDR3 is CASSAPNYPGQGFHYEQYF. CDR3 DNA: TGCGCCAGCAGCGCCCCGAATTACCCGGGACAGGGTTTTCATTACGAGCAGTACTTC. This chain joins TRBV5-1 and TRBJ2-7; TRBD1 matches 9 bases. The CDR3 runs 19 residues. The V gene end was trimmed by 4 bases and the J gene end by 4 bases; junction bases not matched to a gene: 21. CDR1 and CDR2 (germline): SGHRS, YFSETQ.

The V and J genes are TRBV5-6 and TRBJ1-1, with D perhaps TRBD1 (5 bases). The CDR3 extends over 15 amino acids. With 3 bases removed from V and 11 bases from J, the gap between germline ends came to 23 bases. Germline V gene data show CDR1 as SGHDT and CDR2 as YYEEEE. This CDR3 reads CASSSRRFRVAGAFF. The DNA for the CDR3 is TGTGCCAGCAGCTCCCGACGCTTCAGGGTGGCTGGGGCTTTCTTT. The complete variable domain, with remaining parts taken from reference TRBV5-6 and TRBJ1-1, reads DAGVTQSPTHLIKTRGQQVTLRCSPKSGHDTVSWYQQALGQGPQFIFQYYEEEERQRGNFPDRFSGHQFPNYSSELNVNALLLGDSALYLCASSSRRFRVAGAFFGQGTRLTVV.

The chain links TRBV11-3 to TRBJ2-2; 8 bases line up with TRBD2. CDR3 length: 17 residues. CDR1 SGHNT and CDR2 YENEEA come from the germline V gene. V lost 0 bases to trimming and J lost 5 bases; unmatched junction nucleotides: 8. In DNA, the CDR3 is TGTGCCAGCAGCTTAGATCGGGAGCGGGAGCGGACCGGGGAGCTGTTTTTT. It codes for CASSLDRERERTGELFF.

The chain is built from TRBV5-6 and TRBJ1-1; a weak D match, TRBD1 (5 bases). The CDR3 covers 14 residues. The germline V gene has CDR1 SGHDT and CDR2 YYEEEE. V was pared by 4 bases and J by 3 bases, with 13 bases between. The CDR3 coding sequence is TGTGCCAGCAGCCAAGACAGAAGAGACACTGAAGCTTTCTTT. It translates to CASSQDRRDTEAFF.

This clone has just a few counts. The chain couples TRBV5-6 to TRBJ2-7; 7 nucleotides align to TRBD1. Germline CDR1 is SGHDT and CDR2 is YYEEEE. V lost 1 base, J lost 9 bases, and 1 base stayed unmatched. This CDR3 comprises 11 residues. DNA for the CDR3: TGTGCCAGCAGCTTGTGGGACAGGCAGTACTTC. Translated, it gives CASSLWDRQYF.

CDR3 sequence reads: CAWSTPDREPYEQYF. The CDR3 DNA sequence: TGTGCCTGGAGTACACCCGACAGGGAGCCCTACGAGCAGTACTTC. The J gene is TRBJ2-7, the V gene TRBV30; 7 bases agree with TRBD1. V was pared by 2 bases and J by 2 bases, with 9 bases of the junction left unmatched. CDR1 GTSNPN and CDR2 SVGIG come from the germline V gene (reference sequence). The CDR3 extends over 15 amino acids.

The chain is built from TRBV29-1 and TRBJ2-1, with 10 bases fitting TRBD2. The CDR3 is 16 residues long. Per the germline V gene, CDR1 is SQVTM and CDR2 is ANQGSEA. V was pared by 6 bases and J by 7 bases, with 15 bases of the junction left unmatched. The CDR3 protein is CSVDVEREGLRNEQFF. The CDR3, as DNA: TGCAGCGTGGACGTTGAGCGGGAGGGCCTACGGAATGAGCAGTTCTTC.

The genes are TRBV14 and TRBJ1-5; D not resolved. Trimming cost V 1 base and J 4 bases, with 5 bases left between them. CDR1 and CDR2 from the germline V gene are SGHDN and FVKESK. The CDR3 is 13 amino acids. The CDR3 reads CASSQAQNQPQHF. The CDR3, as DNA: TGTGCCAGCAGCCAAGCCCAGAATCAGCCCCAGCATTTT. Using reference TRBV14 and TRBJ1-5 for the parts outside the CDR3, the full variable domain is EAGVTQFPSHSVIEKGQTVTLRCDPISGHDNLYWYRRVMGKEIKFLLHFVKESKQDESGMPNNRFLAERTGGTYSTLKVQPAELEDSGVYFCASSQAQNQPQHFGDGTRLSIL.

The V and J genes are TRBV29-1 and TRBJ2-7; 8 nucleotides agree with TRBD1. The CDR3 runs 13 residues. J lost 0 bases, V lost 6 bases, and 4 bases had no gene match. CDR1 is SQVTM, CDR2 ANQGSEA, per germline. CDR3: CSVTGVFSYEQYF. DNA for the CDR3: TGCAGCGTGACAGGGGTCTTCTCCTACGAGCAGTACTTC.

The chain combines TRBV19 with TRBJ2-7; perhaps TRBD1 as D (5 bases). Germline V gene lookup returns CDR1 LNHDA and CDR2 SQIVND (reference sequence). The CDR3 length is 17 residues. V was shortened by 0 bases and J by 0 bases, with 15 bases between the two germline ends. The CDR3: CASSIDPDSPSSYEQYF. As DNA, the CDR3 is TGTGCCAGTAGTATAGACCCAGACAGCCCAAGCTCCTACGAGCAGTACTTC.

This clone was counted a few times. V is TRBV10-2 and J is TRBJ2-7, with 8 bases fitting TRBD1. This CDR3 has 15 residues. From germline, CDR1 is WSHSY and CDR2 SAAADI. V gave up 3 bases and J gave up 2 bases; unmatched junction bases: 6. Here the CDR3 DNA reads TGCGCCAGCAGTGACCCTCGGACAGGGACCTACGAGCAGTACTTC. As protein: CASSDPRTGTYEQYF.

The rearrangement joins TRBV6-1 to TRBJ2-7; 11 bases line up with TRBD1. The germline gives CDR1 MNHNS, CDR2 SASEGT. Unmatched junction bases numbered 13, after V lost 3 bases and J lost 0 bases. This CDR3 contains 19 residues. The CDR3 coding sequence is TGTGCCAGCAGTGAGGAGGGACAGGGGGGCGGACATAGCTCCTACGAGCAGTACTTC. This encodes CASSEEGQGGGHSSYEQYF.

This clone has a single count. The V gene is TRBV4-3, the J gene TRBJ2-2, with D possibly being TRBD1 (5 bases). Trimming removed 1 base at V and 4 bases at J, with 13 bases between. The CDR3 sequence is 16 residues long. Germline assignment: CDR1 LGHNA and CDR2 YSLEER. This CDR3 reads CASSQGVIGATGELFF. In DNA, the CDR3 is TGCGCCAGCAGCCAAGGCGTGATAGGGGCCACCGGGGAGCTGTTTTTT.

The rearrangement links TRBV5-6 to TRBJ2-7, with TRBD1 matching 8 bases. The CDR3 is made up of 16 amino acids. V dropped 1 base and J dropped 4; count of bases not matched to a gene: 10. Per germline, CDR1 SGHDT and CDR2 YYEEEE. CDR3 loop: CASSLRIGRGPYEQYF. The CDR3 DNA reads TGTGCCAGCAGCTTGAGGATTGGCAGGGGGCCATACGAGCAGTACTTC.

The chain recombines TRBV6-1 with TRBJ2-7; no definite D call. CDR3 length: 15 residues. Germline lookup yields CDR1 MNHNS and CDR2 SASEGT. V was cut by 5 bases and J by 4 bases, with 18 bases left in between. The CDR3 protein is CASSSPPSRQYEQYF. In nucleotides, the CDR3 is TGTGCCAGCAGTTCGCCCCCTTCGCGCCAATACGAGCAGTACTTC.

The chain uses TRBV5-4 and TRBJ1-2; 8 bases map to TRBD1. This CDR3 is 14 amino acids long. Germline loops: CDR1 SGHNT, CDR2 YYREEE (reference sequence). The V and J ends lost 4 bases and 4 bases, in that order; junction bases with no gene match: 6. The CDR3 reads CASSSGQGAYGYTF. CDR3 coding DNA: TGTGCCAGCAGCAGCGGACAGGGCGCCTATGGCTACACCTTC.

The chain employs TRBV6-6 and TRBJ2-2; unclear D gene. Germline CDR1 is MNHNY and CDR2 is SVGAGI (reference sequence). This CDR3 contains 12 residues. The V gene lost 6 bases and the J gene lost 5 bases, with 7 bases spanning the gap. The DNA for the CDR3 is TGTGCCAGCAGCAAAAAAACCGGGGAGCTGTTTTTT. Its protein product is CASSKKTGELFF.

This chain links TRBV7-2 with TRBJ2-1; 9 bases match TRBD2. The CDR3 runs to 16 residues. Germline V gene lookup returns CDR1 SGHTA and CDR2 FQGNSA. V lost 1 base and J lost 6; bases outside the gene matches: 7. In nucleotides, the CDR3 is TGTGCCAGCAGCTTAGATAAGCGGGAGGAGTCCAATGAGCAGTTCTTC. Translation gives CASSLDKREESNEQFF.

The V call is TRBV11-2, the J call TRBJ2-7; 7 nucleotides align to TRBD1. The V and J ends lost 4 bases and 1 base, in that order; junction bases with no gene match: 7. Germline values: CDR1 SGHAT, CDR2 FQNNGV. The CDR3 totals 15 residues. The CDR3 sequence: CASSSYRGRSYEQYF. DNA of the CDR3: TGTGCCAGCAGCTCTTACAGGGGTCGTTCCTACGAGCAGTACTTC.

J is TRBJ2-7 and V is TRBV6-6, with D unclear. Trimming shortened V by 5 bases and J by 3 bases, and 14 bases separated the two germline ends. Per the germline V gene, CDR1 is MNHNY and CDR2 is SVGAGI (reference sequence). The CDR3 length is 14 residues. CDR3 bases: TGTGCCAGCAGTCCCCGGAGACTCAGCTACGAGCAGTACTTC. Protein: CASSPRRLSYEQYF.

This clone was seen only a few times. The rearrangement uses TRBV12-2 and TRBJ2-1; no DNA check was done on the table's D call, TRBD2. TRBV12-2 is described as a pseudogene. CDR3 length: 14 residues. CDR3: CASRHRGSVNEQFF. Written as DNA, the CDR3 is TGTGCAAGTCGGCACCGGGGTAGCGTTAATGAGCAGTTCTTC.